This section outlines one TCR beta chain sequence together with its context. This sample is part of a study of technical replicates of blood from several donors. The table came from immunoSEQ multiplex PCR; TCRdb's copy has only in-frame clones and leaves some out. The table shows 50,000 to 70,000 clones, with roughly nine tenths occurring only once. V dropped 0 bases and J dropped 3 bases, with 12 bases sitting between them. CDR1 is MGHRA and CDR2 is YSYEKL in the germline V gene. The CDR3 has 15 amino acids. Sequenced material: PBMCs. This receptor was identified in a human donor in good health. Some clones in this sample may be carry-over from other donors' samples. The V call is TRBV4-1, the J call TRBJ2-7; TRBD1 is a possible D gene (6 bases). The CDR3 loop is CASSQDRTGSYEQYF. In nucleotides, the CDR3 is TGCGCCAGCAGCCAAGATCGAACAGGGAGCTACGAGCAGTACTTC.